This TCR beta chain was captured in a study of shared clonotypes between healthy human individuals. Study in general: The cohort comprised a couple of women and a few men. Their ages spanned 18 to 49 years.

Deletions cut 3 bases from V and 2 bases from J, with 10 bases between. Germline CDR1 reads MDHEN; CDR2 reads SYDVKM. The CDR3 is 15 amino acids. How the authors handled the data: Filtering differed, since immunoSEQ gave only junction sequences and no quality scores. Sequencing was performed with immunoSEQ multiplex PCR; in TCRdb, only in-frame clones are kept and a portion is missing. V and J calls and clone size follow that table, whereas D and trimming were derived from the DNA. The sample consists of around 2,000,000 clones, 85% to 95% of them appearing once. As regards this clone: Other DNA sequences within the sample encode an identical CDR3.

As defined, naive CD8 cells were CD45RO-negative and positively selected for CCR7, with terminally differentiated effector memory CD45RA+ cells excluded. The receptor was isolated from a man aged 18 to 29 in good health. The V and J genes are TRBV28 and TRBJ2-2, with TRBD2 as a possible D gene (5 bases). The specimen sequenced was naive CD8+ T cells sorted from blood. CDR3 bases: TGTGCCAGCAGTTTTCGAGGGCGAAACACCGGGGAGCTGTTTTTT. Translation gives CASSFRGRNTGELFF.